Shown below are 9 T cell receptor beta chains from a single sample sequenced in a study of molecular identifiers for immune sequencing clone quantification. TCRdb analysed the PCR reads with MiXCR anew, one entry per CDR3 protein. The sample records roughly 97,000 distinct CDR3 sequences, 20% to 25% being singletons. The sample was naive CD8+ T cells from blood, with Jurkat cell RNA spiked in. Documented subset: FACS-sorted CD8+CD4-CCR7+CD45RA+ naive T cells. The receptors derive from a human donor in good health. Some libraries in this study had Jurkat cell RNA spiked in.

As concerns this clonotype: Because it lacks the conserved phenylalanine or tryptophan at the end, this CDR3 is likely a read error. The chain combines TRBV19 with TRBJ2-6; unclear D gene. The germline V gene has CDR1 LNHDA and CDR2 SQIVND (reference sequence). The CDR3 is 16 amino acids. The V and J ends lost 5 bases and 4 bases respectively, with 15 bases between them. Here the CDR3 reads CASSLGFIHGANVLTI. The CDR3 DNA is TGTGCCAGTAGTCTCGGTTTCATACACGGGGCCAACGTCCTGACTATC.

About this clonotype itself: A much larger clone sits a single nucleotide away, making a read error possible. It is unclear where the CDR3 begins or ends on the DNA, so no DNA is shown, and the CDR3 is as TCRdb lists it. This chain links TRBV14 with TRBJ2-6; the D call TRBD1 from the table was never checked on the DNA. Both ends counted, the CDR3 spans 18 residues. Germline V gene lookup returns CDR1 SGHDN and CDR2 FVKESK. The CDR3 region is CASSLPDRVASGANVLAF.

There are many counts of this clonotype. CDR3 protein: CSVDRETQYF. The CDR3 DNA follows: TGCAGCGTTGATCGGGAGACCCAGTACTTC. V usage is TRBV29-1 and J usage is TRBJ2-5; D gene uncertain. CDR3 length equals 10 residues. The V end was cut by 3 bases, the J end by 5 bases, with 4 bases between. Germline CDR1 reads SQVTM; CDR2 reads ANQGSEA.

The sample holds many counts of this clonotype. The chain combines TRBV7-8 with TRBJ2-5; possible D gene TRBD1, 6 bases. Germline values: CDR1 SGHVS, CDR2 FQNEAQ. This CDR3 is built from 13 residues. The V gene lost 4 bases and the J gene lost 9 bases, with 15 bases spanning the gap. The CDR3 region is CASSSTGTLAQYF. The CDR3 nucleotides read TGTGCCAGCAGCTCGACAGGTACCTTGGCCCAGTACTTC.

The sample holds many counts of this clonotype. The chain carries TRBV7-6 and TRBJ2-1; the match to TRBD2 covers 10 bases. V lost 0 bases to trimming and J lost 10 bases; unmatched junction nucleotides: 12. The CDR3 sequence is 17 residues long. Germline V gene lookup returns CDR1 SGHVS and CDR2 FNYEAQ. DNA for the CDR3: TGTGCCAGCAGCTTAGCGGGAGGGGTTCTAGCGGGAGTGGAGCAGTTCTTC. It encodes CASSLAGGVLAGVEQFF.

This clonotype has a count of ten or more. The chain is built from TRBV27 and TRBJ2-1; 9 positions agree with TRBD1. CDR3 length: 14 residues. After removal of 7 bases from V and 3 bases from J, the junction contained 4 bases not matched to a gene. CDR1 MNHEY and CDR2 SMNVEV come from the germline V gene (reference sequence). In DNA form, the CDR3 reads TGTGCCAGCACTAAGACAGGGGGCTACAATGAGCAGTTCTTC. It encodes CASTKTGGYNEQFF.

This clonotype was found a few times. The chain combines TRBV29-1 with TRBJ2-3; 7 bases fit TRBD1. Germline CDR1 is SQVTM and CDR2 is ANQGSEA. The trim removed 6 bases at V and 2 bases at J, leaving 5 bases unmatched. The CDR3 is 13 residues long. The CDR3 DNA is TGCAGCGTCCGGACAGGAAACACAGATACGCAGTATTTT. Residues: CSVRTGNTDTQYF.

In its sample, this clonotype was seen many times. The rearrangement links TRBV6-7 to TRBJ2-7; perhaps TRBD2 as D (6 bases). TRBV6-7 is designated an ORF whose function remains uncertain. This CDR3 spans 15 amino acids. Trimming removed 6 bases at V and 0 bases at J, with 15 bases between. The CDR3 spells CASSPRDSISYEQYF. The DNA for the CDR3 is TGTGCCAGCAGCCCCCGGGACTCAATCTCCTACGAGCAGTACTTC.

The sample holds many counts of this clonotype. The chain combines TRBV7-6 with TRBJ2-3; tentatively, D is TRBD2 (6 bases). The V gene lost 1 base and the J gene lost 5 bases, with 13 bases spanning the gap. This CDR3 has 15 amino acids. Per germline, CDR1 SGHVS and CDR2 FNYEAQ. The CDR3 nucleotides are TGTGCCAGCAGCTTAGAGGCTAGCGACGGAGATACGCAGTATTTT. Translated: CASSLEASDGDTQYF.